The next 27 T cell receptor beta chains were all read from a single sample in a study of cytomegalovirus exposure and HLA in healthy donors. With 60 Vbeta and 13 Jbeta primers, the PCR was carried out. Sequenced by immunoSEQ multiplex PCR; TCRdb stores in-frame clones only, minus some. Of some 200,000 clones listed, 82% are singletons. The specimen was PBMCs. The receptors here all came from a woman under 30 in good health and CMV-seronegative.

The chain couples TRBV6-5 to TRBJ2-5; 8 nucleotides line up with TRBD1. The DNA end lines up better with TRBJ2-7; the J call may be wrong. Per the germline V gene, CDR1 is MNHEY and CDR2 is SVGAGI. The CDR3 covers 15 residues. The CDR3 sequence: CASRAGTGGAYEQYF. The CDR3 coding sequence is TGTGCCAGCAGGGCCGGGACAGGAGGAGCCTACGAGCAGTACTTC.

This chain joins TRBV19 and TRBJ1-2, with D possibly being TRBD1 (6 bases). The CDR3 has 14 amino acids. V lost 6 bases and J 6 bases, leaving 17 bases between the germline ends. CDR1 and CDR2 from the germline V gene are LNHDA and SQIVND (reference sequence). In DNA form, the CDR3 reads TGTGCCAGTAGGATGCAACAGGGTTATAATGGCTACACCTTC. It yields the protein CASRMQQGYNGYTF.

This clone was seen only once. The rearrangement joins TRBV2 to TRBJ2-6, with TRBD1 matching 8 bases. After removal of 6 bases from V and 6 bases from J, the junction contained 4 bases not matched to a gene. Germline V gene data show CDR1 as SNHLY and CDR2 as FYNNEI. CDR3 length equals 14 residues. The chain's CDR3 is CASRMDREANVLTF. The CDR3 coding sequence is TGTGCCAGCAGGATGGACAGGGAGGCCAACGTCCTGACTTTC.

The chain employs TRBV19 and TRBJ1-1; maybe TRBD1 (6 bases). Between the trimmed V and J ends, which lost 6 bases and 7 bases, there was a span of 15 bases. The CDR3 spans 13 residues. Germline loops: CDR1 LNHDA, CDR2 SQIVND (reference sequence). DNA for the CDR3: TGTGCCAGTAGACTAACAGGGACCCATGAAGCTTTCTTT. Translation gives CASRLTGTHEAFF.

The chain's CDR3 is CAISGQGGETQYF. DNA of the CDR3: TGTGCCATCAGTGGACAGGGAGGAGAGACCCAGTACTTC. V is TRBV10-3 and J is TRBJ2-5; D might be TRBD1 (7 bases). Germline CDR1 and CDR2: ENHRY and SYGVKD. The CDR3 covers 13 residues. Trimming took off 4 bases at V and 4 bases at J, with 10 bases between the two ends.

This clone occurred once. The rearrangement joins TRBV10-1 to TRBJ2-2; D remains ambiguous. Germline loops: CDR1 WNHNN, CDR2 SYGVQD (reference sequence). Trimming shortened V by 3 bases and J by 1 base, and 12 bases separated the two germline ends. The CDR3 runs to 16 residues. For the CDR3, the DNA is TGCGCCAGCAGTGACAGGCCAGTCATGAACACCGGGGAGCTGTTTTTT. Translating gives CASSDRPVMNTGELFF.

The V gene is TRBV7-3, the J gene TRBJ1-1; perhaps TRBD1 as D (6 bases). The CDR3 is made up of 15 amino acids. Germline V gene lookup returns CDR1 SGHTA and CDR2 FQGTGA. V was trimmed by 1 base and J by 6 bases, leaving 15 bases between them. DNA for the CDR3: TGTGCCAGCAGCTTAAGGTTTGCAGGGGCCGCTGAAGCTTTCTTT. This encodes CASSLRFAGAAEAFF.

This clone showed up just once. The CDR3 loop reads CASSQEEGSEAFF. DNA of the CDR3: TGTGCCAGCAGCCAAGAGGAGGGGAGCGAAGCTTTCTTT. This rearrangement joins TRBV7-8 to TRBJ1-1, with D perhaps matching TRBD1 (5 bases). The germline gives CDR1 SGHVS, CDR2 FQNEAQ. The CDR3 totals 13 residues. Trimming shortened V by 5 bases and J by 8 bases, and 15 bases separated the two germline ends.

This rearrangement joins TRBV7-9 to TRBJ2-5; 11 bases are shared with TRBD2. Trimming took 1 base from V and 3 from J; bases not matched to a gene: 7. CDR1 and CDR2 from the germline V gene are SEHNR and FQNEAQ (reference sequence). The CDR3 spans 17 residues. The CDR3 region is CASSLVTSGGPEETQYF. CDR3 nucleotide sequence: TGTGCCAGCAGCTTAGTTACTAGCGGGGGCCCCGAAGAGACCCAGTACTTC.

This chain connects TRBV5-1 to TRBJ1-1; 7 bases agree with TRBD1. Germline CDR1 reads SGHRS; CDR2 reads YFSETQ. This CDR3 is 14 amino acids long. J lost 5 bases, V lost 7 bases, and 11 bases had no gene match. The CDR3 nucleotides are TGCGCCAGCGGCACGGACAGGCTTGGAACTGAAGCTTTCTTT. This codes for CASGTDRLGTEAFF.

This sequence joins TRBV7-9 and TRBJ2-3; D gene uncertain. The ends were cut back, 5 bases at V and 4 bases at J, with 13 bases in the middle. This CDR3 contains 14 residues. CDR1 and CDR2 from the germline V gene are SEHNR and FQNEAQ (reference sequence). The CDR3 spells CASSPELNADTQYF. The DNA of the CDR3 is TGTGCCAGCAGCCCCGAGTTGAATGCAGATACGCAGTATTTT.

The V and J genes are TRBV12-5 and TRBJ1-5; D gene uncertain. There are 15 residues in the CDR3. Germline loops: CDR1 LGHNT, CDR2 FRNRAP. V was trimmed by 1 base and J by 7 bases, leaving 14 bases between them. The CDR3 DNA reads TGTGCTAGTGGTTTGGACTGGGAGCCGGGGCAGCCCCAGCATTTT. Its translation is CASGLDWEPGQPQHF.

The chain joins TRBV15 to TRBJ1-4; TRBD1 is a possible D gene (5 bases). The CDR3 has 15 amino acids. Looked up from germline, CDR1 is LNHNV and CDR2 is YYDKDF (reference sequence). Trimming shortened V by 0 bases and J by 5 bases, and 10 bases separated the two germline ends. As DNA, the CDR3 is TGTGCCACCAGCAGAGATTATGGGGGGAATGAAAAACTGTTTTTT. Its protein is CATSRDYGGNEKLFF.

This chain joins TRBV5-1 and TRBJ2-7; D remains unclear. The CDR3 spans 16 residues. The germline V gene has CDR1 SGHRS and CDR2 YFSETQ. V was trimmed by 0 bases and J by 2 bases, leaving 15 bases between them. CDR3 loop: CASSLGGFEPAYEQYF. The CDR3 nucleotides read TGCGCCAGCAGCTTGGGAGGCTTCGAGCCCGCCTACGAGCAGTACTTC.

The V gene is TRBV28, the J gene TRBJ2-6; TRBD2 is a possible D gene (5 bases). The V gene lost 5 bases and the J gene lost 0 bases, with 14 bases spanning the gap. CDR3 length: 17 residues. Germline V CDR1 and CDR2: MDHEN, SYDVKM. CDR3 in DNA: TGTGCCAGCAGTCGGGCACTTGCGGGCTCTGGGGCCAACGTCCTGACTTTC. Residues: CASSRALAGSGANVLTF.

V gene TRBV7-9 combines with J gene TRBJ1-1; 12 bases are shared with TRBD1. This CDR3 is 19 amino acids long. V lost 5 bases and J lost 4; bases outside the gene matches: 17. Germline V gene data show CDR1 as SEHNR and CDR2 as FQNEAQ (reference sequence). CDR3 nucleotide sequence: TGTGCCAGCAGCCGCCTGCCCGGGACAGGGGGCGAAGTGCGCACTGAAGCTTTCTTT. Its protein is CASSRLPGTGGEVRTEAFF.

In this sample, this clone turned up once. V and J are TRBV6-5 and TRBJ2-7; 12 bases are a match to TRBD1. The CDR3 has 15 residues. CDR1 and CDR2 from the germline V gene are MNHEY and SVGAGI. J gave up 6 bases and V 10 bases, and 13 bases lay outside the gene matches. The CDR3 spells CATHRIGTGGSEQYF. DNA for the CDR3: TGTGCCACGCATCGGATAGGGACAGGGGGCTCCGAGCAGTACTTC.

This clone has only one observation. The chain recombines TRBV9 with TRBJ1-1; D is ambiguous. V lost 0 bases and J lost 0, with 9 bases in between. The CDR3 has 15 amino acids. Germline values: CDR1 SGDLS, CDR2 YYNGEE. The CDR3 DNA follows: TGTGCCAGCAGCGTAGACCGGGTTTTGAACACTGAAGCTTTCTTT. This sequence encodes CASSVDRVLNTEAFF. The full variable domain, with the rest looked up from reference TRBV9 and TRBJ1-1, is DSGVTQTPKHLITATGQRVTLRCSPRSGDLSVYWYQQSLDQGLQFLIQYYNGEERAKGNILERFSAQQFPDLHSELNLSSLELGDSALYFCASSVDRVLNTEAFFGQGTRLTVV.

V is TRBV5-1 and J is TRBJ2-7; TRBD1 agrees at 10 bases. Per the germline V gene, CDR1 is SGHRS and CDR2 is YFSETQ. J was trimmed by 6 bases and V by 0 bases; bases with no gene match: 6. The CDR3 covers 15 residues. CDR3: CASSLVGTGAGEQYF. CDR3 nucleotide sequence: TGCGCCAGCAGCTTGGTTGGGACAGGGGCCGGCGAGCAGTACTTC.

The chain couples TRBV19 to TRBJ2-7; unclear D gene. V was trimmed by 5 bases and J by 4 bases, leaving 12 bases between them. The CDR3 totals 13 residues. Germline V gene sequence: CDR1 LNHDA, CDR2 SQIVND (reference sequence). DNA of the CDR3: TGTGCCAGTAGTCCCCGCGGTCCTTACGAGCAGTACTTC. Translating gives CASSPRGPYEQYF.

This chain links TRBV6-4 with TRBJ2-6, with 7 bases fitting TRBD1. Germline V gives CDR1 MRHNA, CDR2 SNTAGT. V lost 6 bases, J lost 0 bases, and 2 bases stayed unmatched. The CDR3 loop spans 15 amino acids. The CDR3, as DNA: TGTGCCAGCAGCGGACAGGTCTCTGGGGCCAACGTCCTGACTTTC. This codes for CASSGQVSGANVLTF.

This rearrangement joins TRBV19 to TRBJ1-6; TRBD1 matches at 7 bases. Germline V gene lookup returns CDR1 LNHDA and CDR2 SQIVND (reference sequence). With 3 bases clipped from V and 5 bases from J, the junction kept 4 bases outside the gene matches. The CDR3 length is 15 residues. In DNA, the CDR3 is TGTGCCAGTAGTATTGGGACAGAAAATAATTCACCCCTCCACTTT. Its protein product is CASSIGTENNSPLHF.

V usage is TRBV4-1 and J usage is TRBJ1-4, with D perhaps TRBD1 (6 bases). Between the trimmed V and J ends, which lost 0 bases and 6 bases, there was a span of 14 bases. The CDR3 totals 16 residues. Germline V gene lookup returns CDR1 MGHRA and CDR2 YSYEKL. The DNA of the CDR3 is TGCGCCAGCAGCCAAGATGCGCTCGCAGGGGATGAAAAACTGTTTTTT. Translation gives CASSQDALAGDEKLFF.

The gene calls are TRBV2 and TRBJ2-1; D possibly corresponds to TRBD2 (6 bases). Germline lookup yields CDR1 SNHLY and CDR2 FYNNEI. CDR3 size: 15 residues. V was cut by 3 bases and J by 5 bases, with 14 bases left in between. In DNA form, the CDR3 reads TGTGCCAGCAGTGATCTGTCGGGGGTAGACAATGAGCAGTTCTTC. It specifies CASSDLSGVDNEQFF. The complete variable domain, with remaining parts taken from reference TRBV2 and TRBJ2-1, reads EPEVTQTPSHQVTQMGQEVILRCVPISNHLYFYWYRQILGQKVEFLVSFYNNEISEKSEIFDDQFSVERPDGSNFTLKIRSTKLEDSAMYFCASSDLSGVDNEQFFGPGTRLTVL.

This rearrangement joins TRBV28 to TRBJ2-5; possible D gene TRBD1, 5 bases. This CDR3 comprises 14 residues. The germline gives CDR1 MDHEN, CDR2 SYDVKM. With 3 bases removed from V and 1 base from J, the gap between germline ends came to 9 bases. The CDR3 spells CASSLRTPQETQYF. CDR3 nucleotide sequence: TGTGCCAGCAGTTTGCGGACACCCCAAGAGACCCAGTACTTC.

This clone was seen a few times. The V call is TRBV14, the J call TRBJ1-6; D not resolved. V shed 4 bases and J shed 7 bases, with 14 bases lying between them. The CDR3 length is 15 residues. The V gene's germline CDR1 is SGHDN and CDR2 FVKESK. CDR3 loop: CASSRIRGGNSPLHF. The CDR3 DNA sequence: TGTGCCAGCAGCCGGATCCGGGGTGGAAATTCACCCCTCCACTTT.

The V call is TRBV6-1, the J call TRBJ1-5, with 8 bases fitting TRBD1. This CDR3 region has 15 residues. V dropped 0 bases and J dropped 5; count of bases not matched to a gene: 3. Germline values: CDR1 MNHNS, CDR2 SASEGT. The CDR3 bases are TGTGCCAGCAGTGAAGCTAGGACAGGGCATCAGCCCCAGCATTTT. It yields the protein CASSEARTGHQPQHF.